This T cell receptor beta chain was identified during a study of cytomegalovirus exposure and HLA in healthy donors. Study outcomes and limitations: The study flagged about 160 TCR beta chains as cytomegalovirus-associated.

Germline CDR1 reads SGHNT; CDR2 reads YENEEA. V shed 0 bases and J shed 0 bases, with 20 bases lying between them. CDR3 length equals 19 residues. In regard to this clone: Its specificity is not known.

Using immunoSEQ multiplex PCR, the repertoire was profiled, and TCRdb retains in-frame clones only, with some absent. Of 70,000 or so clones listed, 94% are singletons. The source is a woman aged 18-29 years in good health and CMV-seropositive. The sample consisted of PBMCs. The chain is built from TRBV11-3 and TRBJ1-1, with D tentatively TRBD1 (6 bases). The CDR3 protein is CASSLDGVWTENLNTEAFF. The DNA for the CDR3 is TGTGCCAGCAGCTTAGATGGCGTTTGGACAGAAAACTTGAACACTGAAGCTTTCTTT.